Listed below are T cell receptor beta chains from one sample, sequenced in a study of PD-1 blockade in classical Hodgkin lymphoma. Profiled with immunoSEQ multiplex PCR; TCRdb holds only in-frame clones, not every one. Here the sample spans 57,000 or so clones, about 87% being singletons. The source material was peripheral blood mononuclear cells (PBMCs), sampled at baseline. These receptors all stem from a human donor with classical Hodgkin lymphoma. Both conserved end residues are part of each CDR3. D genes are given only for firm matches.

>TRBJ2-1|TRBD1|TRBV6-6
CASSYLGQGVDEQFF
>TRBJ1-6|.|TRBV6-5
CASSYASGGADSPLHF
>TRBJ1-5|TRBD1|TRBV19
CASSRQGFTQPQHF
>TRBJ1-5|.|TRBV6-5
CASSYWSGNQPQHF
>TRBJ2-7|.|TRBV5-1
CASSLVEGSYEQYF
>TRBJ2-2|TRBD1|TRBV18
CASSPNRDRADNGELFF
>TRBJ2-3|.|TRBV4-3
CASSQGGRSSTDTQYF
>TRBJ1-5|.|TRBV29-1
CSASKGGEGQPQHF
>TRBJ1-2|TRBD1|TRBV6-6
CASSYSPDRENGYTF
>TRBJ2-7|.|TRBV12-5
CASGPRDGLYEQYF
>TRBJ2-7|TRBD2|TRBV9
CASSAGTSGGVYEQYF
>TRBJ1-1|.|TRBV18
CASSPGWDTEAFF
>TRBJ2-1|TRBD1|TRBV19
CASTLRGSYNEQFF
>TRBJ1-2|.|TRBV19
CASSGTVGTVNGYTF
>TRBJ2-2|.|TRBV11-2
CASSLDLRAGVTGELFF
>TRBJ1-6|.|TRBV5-1
CASSLTGLLYSPLHF
>TRBJ1-1|.|TRBV5-1
CASSLAQGGTEAFF
>TRBJ1-1|.|TRBV5-1
CASSWGPIGNTEAFF
>TRBJ2-3|.|TRBV5-1
CASSLPTHRTDTQYF
>TRBJ2-5|.|TRBV7-2
CASSLAGTGVGWYSEETQYF
>TRBJ2-2|TRBD1|TRBV6-6
CASSYTGGMNTGELFF
>TRBJ1-2|.|TRBV7-9
CASSAGQRQRGYTF
>TRBJ2-7|TRBD1|TRBV6-1
CASSEDRGPYEQYF
>TRBJ1-4|.|TRBV6-6
CASGDRRANEKLFF
>TRBJ2-2|TRBD1|TRBV29-1
CSSLTGRTGELFF
>TRBJ1-1|TRBD1|TRBV6-5
CASRIIEGASEAFF
>TRBJ2-7|TRBD1|TRBV30
CAWTITWDRANEQYF
>TRBJ1-3|TRBD1|TRBV7-9
CASSSDRGSGNTIYF
>TRBJ1-4|.|TRBV27
CASSLLGATNEKLFF
>TRBJ1-1|.|TRBV11-3
CASSLDYSRNTEAFF
>TRBJ2-2|.|TRBV21-1
CAGLKNFTNTGELFF
>TRBJ2-3|TRBD1|TRBV30
CARDRGGTPDGDTQYF
>TRBJ2-7|TRBD1|TRBV10-3
CAISESSFGTVPLPTNF
>TRBJ1-2|.|TRBV7-2
CASSLSRGADYGYTF
>TRBJ2-7|TRBD1|TRBV14
CASSLRDRVSYEQYF
>TRBJ2-3|.|TRBV12-5
CASGFIIGVGTQYF
>TRBJ2-7|TRBD2|TRBV28
CASSFPREVYEQYF
>TRBJ2-7|.|TRBV7-9
CASSLLPWYSGGYEQYF
>TRBJ2-3|.|TRBV2
CASRPNSGTLGTDTQYF
>TRBJ1-5|TRBD1|TRBV7-8
CASSLGLGTGLIGNQPQHF
>TRBJ2-3|TRBD2|TRBV19
CASSRLAGALSTDTQYF
>TRBJ2-5|TRBD2|TRBV11-2
CASSLGLAGGSETQYF
>TRBJ2-5|.|TRBV5-1
CASSRGLAEEETQYF
>TRBJ2-1|TRBD2|TRBV13
CASSPQRGNYNEQFF
>TRBJ2-3|.|TRBV19
CASSTVRAPLLDTQYF
>TRBJ1-2|.|TRBV30
CAWNEWRDYGYTF
>TRBJ1-5|.|TRBV4-2
CASSETNQPQHF
>TRBJ1-5|.|TRBV2
CASSERGEGGGAQHF
>TRBJ2-7|.|TRBV19
CASSATDYEQYF
>TRBJ2-5|.|TRBV27
CASSSLRGAQETQYF
>TRBJ1-4|.|TRBV5-6
CASSPGATNEKLFF
>TRBJ1-4|.|TRBV29-1
CSVVLGAGEKLFF
>TRBJ1-1|.|TRBV6-1
CASSESGTLNTEAFF
>TRBJ2-7|.|TRBV7-9
CASSLESRLGYF
>TRBJ1-4|TRBD1|TRBV19
CASSTGQGAVEKLFF